This TCR beta chain was captured by sequencing in a study of blood T cells in healthy people across ages. Points from the study as a whole: Older age coincided with a roughly linear decline in TCR beta diversity per million T cells.

In regard to this clonotype: Its antigen is currently unknown.

Through a sample-barcoded 5' primer and a J-beta primer mix, a second PCR was run for roughly 6 to 12 cycles. A single record per CDR3 protein comes from TCRdb applying MiXCR to the 5' RACE reads. Of 1.5 million to 2 million distinct CDR3 sequences in the sample, roughly 32% were seen once. Every donor gave 9 to 10 milliliters of peripheral blood. The CDR3 extends over 17 amino acids. Trimming at V came to 1 base and at J to 6 bases, leaving 11 bases not matched to a gene. Germline V gene lookup returns CDR1 DFQATT and CDR2 SNEGSKA (reference sequence). This sequence originates from a young woman in good health. The rearrangement uses TRBV20-1 and TRBJ2-3; 12 nucleotides match TRBD2. The sequencing sample was made of blood. The CDR3 DNA is TGCAGTGCTAGAGGAGATCTCTGGACTAGCGGGACCGATACGCAGTATTTT. It specifies CSARGDLWTSGTDTQYF.